This paragraph covers one T cell receptor (beta chain) sequence. Its antigen is unidentified. These data come from a study of shared clonotypes between healthy human individuals. The wider study: Researchers drew samples from two women and a few men aged 18 to 49. Whole-study findings and limits: Sequencing depth was expected to influence donor clonotype sharing. A generally larger estimated richness was seen in naive subsets than in memory subsets.

Deletions cut 2 bases from V and 3 bases from J, with 8 bases between. Germline loops: CDR1 SQVTM, CDR2 ANQGSEA. The CDR3 loop spans 13 amino acids. This was a deep-level run. Method: immunoSEQ multiplex PCR; TCRdb's copy keeps in-frame clones and lacks some. This table holds about 2.1 million clones, roughly 95% found once. Naive CD8 cells lacked CD45RO, underwent positive selection for CCR7 and left out terminally differentiated effector memory CD45RA+ cells. The specimen was naive CD8+ T cells from PBMCs. This receptor was identified in a man between 18 and 29 years old in good health. Some clones in this sample may be carry-over from other donors' samples. This chain uses TRBV29-1 with TRBJ1-5; D not resolved. CDR3 amino acids: CSVEFGSNQPQHF. CDR3 bases: TGCAGCGTTGAATTCGGGTCCAATCAGCCCCAGCATTTT.